The T cell receptor beta chain described here comes from a study of Graves' ophthalmopathy and Graves' hyperthyroidism. Study in general: Over 18 months of follow-up, stable hyperthyroidism required that no ophthalmopathy appear.

The sequenced template was RNA, covering the TCR beta CDR3 region. First-round RT-PCR relied on HTBI primers, and a second-round multiplex PCR came next. TCRdb called the multiplex PCR reads again in MiXCR, with one record for every CDR3 protein. The table includes around 590,000 distinct CDR3 sequences, about 40% detected once. Pregnant or lactating patients and those with other autoimmune diseases or uncontrolled infections were excluded. CDR1 MNHEY and CDR2 SVGAGI come from the germline V gene. V was trimmed by 2 bases and J by 1 base, leaving 12 bases between them. This CDR3 contains 15 residues. Findings of the study overall: Sensitivity reached roughly 70% and specificity 72.22% when the model predicted ophthalmopathy progression. Among expanded thyroid clonotypes above 0.001 frequency, most also occurred in blood.

At least ten counts were recorded for this clonotype. No antigen is known for it. Source material: peripheral blood or thyroid tissue (not recorded which). The J gene is TRBJ2-7, the V gene TRBV6-5, with TRBD1 as a possible D gene (5 bases). The origin of this receptor is an adult man with Graves' hyperthyroidism. DNA of the CDR3: TGTGCCAGCAGTTACGGCAGGGTCGGGTCCTACGAGCAGTACTTC. Translating it yields CASSYGRVGSYEQYF.